This T cell receptor (beta chain) was observed in a study of T cells in Graves' hyperthyroidism and ophthalmopathy. This clonotype was picked up many times. Amplification yielded TCR beta CDR3 regions, with RNA transcripts as the source. The primer set for the first-round RT-PCR of the TCR CDR3 was HTBI. From the multiplex PCR reads, TCRdb called clonotypes with MiXCR, one entry per CDR3 protein. The sample lists about 580,000 distinct CDR3 sequences; 35% to 55% were seen once. CDR1 and CDR2 (germline): DFQATT, SNEGSKA (reference sequence). The V end was cut by 7 bases, the J end by 4 bases, with 13 bases between. The CDR3 has 12 amino acids.

The genes are TRBV20-1 and TRBJ1-2; D call uncertain. The source of this sequence is a woman aged 18 to 35 with Graves' hyperthyroidism. Sequenced input: peripheral blood or thyroid tissue (not recorded which). CDR3 region: CSGANLPYGYTF. As DNA, the CDR3 is TGCAGTGGGGCCAACCTTCCCTATGGCTACACCTTC.